The rows below give T cell receptor beta chains drawn from one sample of a study of blood T cell repertoires in COVID-19. This table comes from immunoSEQ multiplex PCR, and its TCRdb copy is limited to in-frame clones, with some not included. The profile shows under 95,000 clones, about 83% of them singletons. Sequenced: peripheral blood. The receptor set was obtained from a man aged 55 to 70 with acute or convalescent COVID-19. Each CDR3 is given with its conserved first and last residue. D genes are given only for firm matches. Clone size is given for some rows only: seen once, a few or many times, or a class if the clone is expanded.

TRBJ1-2	NA	TRBV19	TRBD1	TGTGCCAGTACAGGGGGCGCTGATGGCTACACCTTC	CASTGGADGYTF
TRBJ2-5	NA	TRBV7-6	TRBD1	TGTGCCAGCAGCTTAGCGCCGGGACAGGGAGAAGAGACCCAGTACTTC	CASSLAPGQGEETQYF
TRBJ1-1	NA	TRBV7-8	TRBD1	TGTGCCAGCAGCCAGGGACAGATGAACACTGAAGCTTTCTTT	CASSQGQMNTEAFF
TRBJ2-1	once	TRBV7-8	TRBD2	TGTGCCAGCAGCTACCGACTAGCGGTTGAGCAGTTCTTC	CASSYRLAVEQFF
TRBJ1-1	NA	TRBV27	TRBD1	TGTGCCAGCAGTCCGTTGACAGGGGGCGCACGAAACACTGAAGCTTTCTTT	CASSPLTGGARNTEAFF
TRBJ1-5	NA	TRBV7-9	NA	TGTGCCAGCAGCTTAGAGGTCGGGACAAGATCGTTAGTCAATCAGCCCCAGCATTTT	CASSLEVGTRSLVNQPQHF
TRBJ1-1	NA	TRBV6-5	NA	TGTGCCAGCAGTCCTACAGGTTTCACTGAAGCTTTCTTT	CASSPTGFTEAFF
TRBJ2-2	NA	TRBV10-3	NA	TGTGCCATCAAATCGACAGGACCGAACACCGGGGAGCTGTTTTTT	CAIKSTGPNTGELFF
TRBJ2-7	NA	TRBV21-1	NA	TGTGCCCCCTCGGGGGGCCGTTACGAGCAGTACTTC	CAPSGGRYEQYF
TRBJ1-1	NA	TRBV19	TRBD1	TGTGCCAGTAGGACGATGACAGGGGTGGCTTTCTTT	CASRTMTGVAFF
TRBJ1-6	NA	TRBV11-2	NA	TGTGCCAGCACCAGCTCCTATAATTCACCCCTCCACTTT	CASTSSYNSPLHF
TRBJ2-5	NA	TRBV27	TRBD1	TGTGCCAGCAGTCCCGGACAGGGAAAAGAGACCCAGTACTTC	CASSPGQGKETQYF
TRBJ1-1	NA	TRBV20-1	NA	TGCAGTGCTAGTTCGTCAGAGGGCACTGAAGCTTTCTTT	CSASSSEGTEAFF
TRBJ2-1	NA	TRBV5-6	TRBD1	TGTGCCAGCAGCTTACAGGGGGCGTACAATGAGCAGTTCTTC	CASSLQGAYNEQFF
TRBJ1-6	NA	TRBV12-3/TRBV12-4	NA	TGTGCCAGCAGTTCAGAAGTATCACCCCTCCACTTT	CASSSEVSPLHF
TRBJ2-1	NA	TRBV4-1	NA	TGCGCCAGCAGTCCTTCGGGGGATATCTACAATGAGCAGTTCTTC	CASSPSGDIYNEQFF
TRBJ2-7	NA	TRBV4-3	TRBD2	TGCGCCAGCAGCCAATCGGGACTAGCGGGGGAAGGGTACGAGCAGTACTTC	CASSQSGLAGEGYEQYF
TRBJ2-4	NA	TRBV3-1/TRBV3-2	NA	TGTGCCAGCAGCCAGACCCTGGACTTCATAGCCAAAAACATTCAGTACTTC	CASSQTLDFIAKNIQYF
TRBJ1-2	few	TRBV19	NA	TGTGCCAGTAGTATCCCCGGGGGGCCGAACTATGGCTACACCTTC	CASSIPGGPNYGYTF
TRBJ2-7	NA	TRBV4-3	TRBD2	TGCGCCAGCAGCCACTTAGCGGGGGCCTCCTACGAGCAGTACTTC	CASSHLAGASYEQYF
TRBJ2-3	NA	TRBV5-5	NA	TGTGCCAGCAGCTTCACAGGTTCAGCGGGAGATACGCAGTATTTT	CASSFTGSAGDTQYF
TRBJ2-2	NA	TRBV19	TRBD1	TGTGCCAGCAAAACGCGACAGGGGACGAACACCGGGGAGCTGTTTTTT	CASKTRQGTNTGELFF
TRBJ1-4	NA	TRBV20-1	NA	TGCAGTGCTAGTCCGGGGGCAACTAATGAAAAACTGTTTTTT	CSASPGATNEKLFF
TRBJ1-4	NA	TRBV6-2/TRBV6-3	NA	TGTGCCAGCAGTTACCGGAGTGAAAAACTGTTTTTT	CASSYRSEKLFF
TRBJ2-7	few	TRBV6-6	NA	TGTGCCAGCAAAAGGGGTGGCTACGAGCAGTACTTC	CASKRGGYEQYF
TRBJ2-1	NA	TRBV27	TRBD2	TGTGCCAGCAGTTTAACGACTAGCGGGGGCGCGAATGAGCAGTTCTTC	CASSLTTSGGANEQFF
TRBJ1-4	NA	TRBV5-6	NA	TGTGCCAGCAGCCGGGGGGCGGGGGATGAAAAACTGTTTTTT	CASSRGAGDEKLFF
TRBJ1-2	NA	TRBV9	NA	TGTGCCAGCAGCGTCGGAGGGGCTACCTATGGCTACACCTTC	CASSVGGATYGYTF